These 32 T cell receptor beta chains were sequenced from one sample in a study of CD8+CD57+ T cells in acquired aplastic anemia. The template for TCR beta VDJ and CDR3 sequence profiling was genomic DNA. TCRdb used MiXCR to reprocess the reads, holding one entry per CDR3 protein. The data show 310,000 or so distinct CDR3 sequences, approximately 58% seen once. Patients chosen for sequencing had shown CD8+CD57+ cell expansion by flow cytometry. Sequencing was done on a sample of sorted CD4+, CD8+, or CD8+CD57+ T cells (not recorded which) from PBMCs. These receptors were collected from a human donor with aplastic anemia.

V is TRBV7-9 and J is TRBJ1-2; no clear D. The V gene's germline CDR1 is SEHNR and CDR2 FQNEAQ (reference sequence). The CDR3 has 11 residues. Deletions cut 7 bases from V and 1 base from J, with 4 bases between. The CDR3 bases are TGTGCCAGCACGAGTAACTATGGCTACACCTTC. Translated, it gives CASTSNYGYTF.

About this clonotype: The CDR3 end shows no conserved phenylalanine or tryptophan, and so a read error is likely. V gene TRBV2 combines with J gene TRBJ2-7; D may be TRBD2 (5 bases). The end of the DNA aligns better with TRBJ2-1, so the J call may be wrong. CDR1 is SNHLY and CDR2 is FYNNEI in the germline V gene. The CDR3 is made up of 15 amino acids. As DNA, the CDR3 is TGTGCCAGCAAGCTAGGACTTAGCTCCTACAATGAGCAGTTCTGC. Its protein product is CASKLGLSSYNEQFC.

This clonotype was seen at least ten times. This rearrangement joins TRBV6-2 or TRBV6-3 to TRBJ2-1; D remains ambiguous. Trimming shortened V by 0 bases and J by 4 bases, and 10 bases separated the two germline ends. This CDR3 has 15 residues. Germline V CDR1 and CDR2: MNHEY, SVGEGT. DNA of the CDR3: TGTGCCAGCAGTTACTCTAACGCCCCATACAATGAGCAGTTCTTC. As protein: CASSYSNAPYNEQFF.

The gene calls are TRBV19 and TRBJ1-5; no definite D call. V lost 6 bases and J 0 bases, leaving 12 bases between the germline ends. Germline V gene lookup returns CDR1 LNHDA and CDR2 SQIVND (reference sequence). The CDR3 is made up of 15 amino acids. CDR3 sequence reads: CASRPGIYSNQPQHF. The CDR3 bases are TGTGCCAGTAGGCCGGGGATTTATAGCAATCAGCCCCAGCATTTT. Variable domain in full (rest from reference TRBV19 and TRBJ1-5): DGGITQSPKYLFRKEGQNVTLSCEQNLNHDAMYWYRQDPGQGLRLIYYSQIVNDFQKGDIAEGYSVSREKKESFPLTVTSAQKNPTAFYLCASRPGIYSNQPQHFGDGTRLSIL.

This clonotype appeared a single time. The chain uses TRBV20-1 and TRBJ2-3, with 10 bases that match TRBD1. J was trimmed by 3 bases and V by 5 bases; bases with no gene match: 5. Germline lookup yields CDR1 DFQATT and CDR2 SNEGSKA (reference sequence). The CDR3 length is 14 residues. The CDR3 loop is CSADGTGVTDTQYF. In nucleotides, the CDR3 is TGCAGTGCTGACGGGACAGGGGTGACAGATACGCAGTATTTT.

This clonotype was detected ten times or more. The V call is TRBV20-1, the J call TRBJ2-2; D remains ambiguous. Germline V gives CDR1 DFQATT, CDR2 SNEGSKA (reference sequence). Trimming left V 5 bases short and J 6 bases short, with 7 bases between. The CDR3 is 11 amino acids. In DNA form, the CDR3 reads TGCAGTGCTCTTGGCGCCGGGGAGCTGTTTTTT. Its translation is CSALGAGELFF.

This clonotype was observed once. The chain carries TRBV15 and TRBJ1-3; 7 bases align to TRBD1. CDR1 LNHNV and CDR2 YYDKDF come from the germline V gene (reference sequence). V dropped 8 bases and J dropped 7; count of bases not matched to a gene: 14. The CDR3 runs to 15 residues. The CDR3 protein is CATAKVQTGTNTIYF. The CDR3 DNA sequence: TGTGCCACCGCAAAAGTTCAGACAGGGACGAACACCATATATTTT.

This rearrangement joins TRBV12-1 to TRBJ2-3; the listed D gene, TRBD1, was not tested against the DNA. TRBV12-1 is a pseudogene locus. CDR3 size: 14 residues. CDR3 bases: TGTGCCAGCAGCTTGTTCCAGGGAACAGATACGCAGTATTTT. It translates to CASSLFQGTDTQYF.

This chain joins TRBV7-4 and TRBJ2-7; 9 positions match TRBD2. This CDR3 is built from 14 residues. Germline CDR1 SGHVT, CDR2 SQSDAQ. V lost 4 bases, J lost 0 bases, and 1 base stayed unmatched. The DNA for the CDR3 is TGTGCCAGCAGCTGGACTAGCGTCTCCTACGAGCAGTACTTC. It is translated as CASSWTSVSYEQYF.

The chain combines TRBV10-3 with TRBJ1-5; D gene unclear. V dropped 5 bases and J dropped 1 base, with 9 bases sitting between them. Germline V lookup: CDR1 ENHRY, CDR2 SYGVKD. The CDR3 is made up of 14 amino acids. The CDR3 protein is CAISRTGSNQPQHF. The CDR3 DNA reads TGTGCCATCAGTCGAACCGGGAGCAATCAGCCCCAGCATTTT.

The chain employs TRBV7-3 and TRBJ1-4; D gene ambiguous. V gave up 1 base and J gave up 4 bases, with 13 bases separating them. The V gene's germline CDR1 is SGHTA and CDR2 FQGTGA. CDR3 length: 16 residues. The CDR3 DNA is TGTGCCAGCAGCTTAATCGGCAGCCCTATTAATGAAAAACTGTTTTTT. This gives the protein CASSLIGSPINEKLFF.

The CDR3 protein is CASSLDRGPNTEAFF. As DNA, the CDR3 is TGTGCCAGCAGCTTAGACAGGGGACCGAACACTGAAGCTTTCTTT. The chain links TRBV7-9 to TRBJ1-1; 7 bases map to TRBD1. V shed 1 base, J shed 1 base, and the junction held 3 bases outside the gene matches. The CDR3 covers 15 residues. Germline V gene data show CDR1 as SEHNR and CDR2 as FQNEAQ (reference sequence).

The chain combines TRBV19 with TRBJ1-5, with 7 positions matching TRBD1. This CDR3 contains 16 residues. The ends lost 5 bases at V and 3 bases at J; junction bases unmatched: 10. Germline CDR1 is LNHDA and CDR2 is SQIVND (reference sequence). CDR3 DNA sequence: TGTGCCAGTAGTTTAACCGGGACAGCGGACAATCAGCCCCAGCATTTT. This gives the protein CASSLTGTADNQPQHF.

Concerning this clonotype itself: One end of the junction fails to match germline, which may point to a read error. The chain employs TRBV7-7 and TRBJ2-5, with D unresolved. Germline V lookup: CDR1 SSHAT, CDR2 FNYEAQ (reference sequence). CDR3 length equals 14 residues. The CDR3 nucleotides read TGTGCTAGCAGCAAAACCGGAGAACAAGAGACCCAGTACTTC. It yields the protein CASSKTGEQETQYF.

This sequence joins TRBV20-1 and TRBJ2-2; 7 bases are shared with TRBD1. The germline CDR1 and CDR2 sequences are DFQATT and SNEGSKA (reference sequence). The CDR3 has 12 residues. The ends lost 6 bases at V and 6 bases at J; junction bases unmatched: 4. Here the CDR3 reads CSAEDRPGELFF. CDR3 nucleotide sequence: TGCAGTGCAGAGGACAGGCCCGGGGAGCTGTTTTTT.

The CDR3 region is CASSNWPSGIDEQFF. DNA for the CDR3: TGTGCCAGTAGTAATTGGCCTAGCGGGATCGATGAGCAGTTCTTC. The V gene is TRBV19, the J gene TRBJ2-1; TRBD2 aligns across 9 bases. Germline V gives CDR1 LNHDA, CDR2 SQIVND (reference sequence). After removal of 4 bases from V and 8 bases from J, the junction contained 9 bases not matched to a gene. This CDR3 spans 15 amino acids.

This clonotype was detected many times. J is TRBJ1-1 and V is TRBV12-3 or TRBV12-4; 7 bases align to TRBD1. The CDR3 is 13 amino acids. After removal of 3 bases from V and 7 bases from J, the junction contained 5 bases not matched to a gene. As DNA, the CDR3 is TGTGCCAGCAGTTTGACACAGGGGTTTGAAGCTTTCTTT. The encoded protein is CASSLTQGFEAFF.

The chain has TRBV7-9 and TRBJ1-2; TRBD1 might be the D (6 bases). CDR3 size: 17 residues. Per the germline V gene, CDR1 is SEHNR and CDR2 is FQNEAQ (reference sequence). Trimming left V 5 bases short and J 0 bases short, with 19 bases between. This CDR3 is CASSPRVGGPANYGYTF. The CDR3 DNA reads as TGTGCCAGCAGCCCCCGTGTTGGGGGGCCAGCTAACTATGGCTACACCTTC.

V is TRBV10-3 and J is TRBJ2-2; tentatively, D is TRBD1 (5 bases). Germline V lookup: CDR1 ENHRY, CDR2 SYGVKD. V was cut by 6 bases and J by 6 bases, with 8 bases left in between. The CDR3 has 12 residues. In DNA form, the CDR3 reads TGTGCCATCAGGCAGGGTTCCGGGGAGCTGTTTTTT. It yields the protein CAIRQGSGELFF.

This clonotype was counted once. The genes are TRBV7-9 and TRBJ2-7; D is unclear. Germline CDR1 reads SEHNR; CDR2 reads FQNEAQ (reference sequence). Trimming removed 3 bases at V and 7 bases at J, with 10 bases between. The CDR3 sequence is 12 residues long. The CDR3 coding sequence is TGTGCCAGCAGCTTCGGCCCGTGGGAGCAGTACTTC. Protein sequence: CASSFGPWEQYF.

V and J are TRBV19 and TRBJ1-6; 9 nucleotides agree with TRBD1. The CDR3 is 16 residues long. Germline-derived CDR1 and CDR2 are LNHDA and SQIVND (reference sequence). J was trimmed by 4 bases and V by 5 bases; bases with no gene match: 6. CDR3 nucleotide sequence: TGTGCCAGTAGTCCGGGACAGGGCTTTTATAATTCACCCCTCCACTTT. Its protein is CASSPGQGFYNSPLHF.

The chain has TRBV29-1 and TRBJ1-2; TRBD1 might be the D (6 bases). With 8 bases removed from V and 1 base from J, the gap between germline ends came to 14 bases. The CDR3 covers 13 residues. Per germline, CDR1 SQVTM and CDR2 ANQGSEA. The CDR3 DNA sequence: TGCAGCATGATCGGGACACATAACTATGGCTACACCTTC. Amino acid sequence: CSMIGTHNYGYTF.

CDR3 nucleotide sequence: TGCAGTGCCACCACAGGGACAGGAAACAATGAGCAGTTCTTC. This translates into CSATTGTGNNEQFF. This chain joins TRBV20-1 and TRBJ2-1, with 8 bases aligning to TRBD1. V was pared by 6 bases and J by 5 bases, with 9 bases of the junction left unmatched. The CDR3 has 14 amino acids. Per the germline V gene, CDR1 is DFQATT and CDR2 is SNEGSKA (reference sequence).

The rearrangement joins TRBV12-3 or TRBV12-4 to TRBJ1-1; D possibly corresponds to TRBD1 (5 bases). This CDR3 is 16 amino acids long. The germline V and J ends were trimmed by 5 bases and 4 bases, with 20 bases remaining between them. The CDR3 sequence: CASSPSVGLRGTEAFF. The CDR3 DNA follows: TGTGCCAGCAGTCCCAGCGTTGGTCTGAGGGGCACTGAAGCTTTCTTT.

This chain joins TRBV9 and TRBJ2-7; 10 positions agree with TRBD1. Germline assignment: CDR1 SGDLS and CDR2 YYNGEE. Trimming cost V 3 bases and J 4 bases; bases outside gene matches: 10. The CDR3 is made up of 16 amino acids. CDR3 DNA sequence: TGTGCCAGCAGCGCCTCCTTGACAGGGGGCGGGTACGAGCAGTACTTC. Protein: CASSASLTGGGYEQYF.

The rearrangement links TRBV15 to TRBJ2-7; TRBD1 matches at 8 bases. The germline V gene has CDR1 LNHNV and CDR2 YYDKDF (reference sequence). The CDR3 runs to 15 residues. V lost 0 bases to trimming and J lost 2 bases; unmatched junction nucleotides: 3. In DNA form, the CDR3 reads TGTGCCACCAGCAGAGATCGGGACAGGACCTACGAGCAGTACTTC. Residues: CATSRDRDRTYEQYF.

This clonotype has at least ten counts. V gene TRBV3-1 combines with J gene TRBJ1-2; 10 positions match TRBD1. Trimming cost V 3 bases and J 4 bases; bases outside gene matches: 5. Germline V lookup: CDR1 LGHDT, CDR2 YNNKEL (reference sequence). This CDR3 spans 15 amino acids. The DNA for the CDR3 is TGTGCCAGCAGCCATCGGACAGGGGGGATCTATGGCTACACCTTC. As protein: CASSHRTGGIYGYTF.

V and J are TRBV19 and TRBJ2-1, with 9 bases identical to TRBD2. The CDR3 sequence is 15 residues long. V was pared by 7 bases and J by 2 bases, with 6 bases of the junction left unmatched. Germline V gives CDR1 LNHDA, CDR2 SQIVND (reference sequence). The CDR3 nucleotides are TGTGCCAGTAAGGCGGGGGGGAGGGCCTACAATGAGCAGTTCTTC. It yields the protein CASKAGGRAYNEQFF.

This clonotype has at least ten counts. The V gene is TRBV5-1, the J gene TRBJ2-3; D may be TRBD1 (6 bases). The V gene's germline CDR1 is SGHRS and CDR2 YFSETQ. Trimming removed 3 bases from V and 3 bases from J, with 20 bases in between. The CDR3 extends over 17 amino acids. The CDR3 DNA is TGCGCCAGCAGCTCTCTAGGGGGTGCAACCCCGACAGATACGCAGTATTTT. The encoded protein is CASSSLGGATPTDTQYF.

DNA for the CDR3: TGTGCCACCAGTGATACGGAAGAGCAGTTCTTC. It yields the protein CATSDTEEQFF. The rearrangement joins TRBV24-1 to TRBJ2-1; D gene unclear. V lost 3 bases to trimming and J lost 10 bases, with 6 bases between them. Germline CDR1 is KGHDR and CDR2 is SFDVKD. This CDR3 has 11 amino acids.

The chain carries TRBV7-6 and TRBJ2-1; 7 nucleotides agree with TRBD2. The end of the DNA is better explained by TRBJ2-7, so the J call may be wrong. The germline CDR1 and CDR2 sequences are SGHVS and FNYEAQ. The CDR3 runs to 14 residues. The CDR3 bases are TGTGCCAGCAGCTTGGGAGGGAGTGGGCACGAGCAGTACTTC. Translating it yields CASSLGGSGHEQYF.

In this sample, this clonotype turned up many times. The chain combines TRBV3-1 with TRBJ1-2, with D hard to call. V gave up 5 bases and J gave up 7 bases, with 11 bases separating them. Looked up from germline, CDR1 is LGHDT and CDR2 is YNNKEL (reference sequence). The CDR3 has 12 amino acids. CDR3 residues: CASSNRPGGYTF. CDR3 nucleotide sequence: TGTGCCAGCAGCAACCGTCCTGGTGGCTACACCTTC.